This T cell receptor (beta chain) was recovered during a study of cytomegalovirus exposure and HLA in healthy donors. Germline V lookup: CDR1 SGHRS, CDR2 YFSETQ. Between the trimmed V and J ends, which lost 5 bases and 3 bases, there was a span of 14 bases. This CDR3 is 14 amino acids long. Study-wide results and limits: Association with HLA alleles at 0.05 false discovery rate was found for 16,951 TCR beta sequences in a later analysis. Available immune exposure information was restricted to CMV serostatus only. Further analysis was carried out later, and it showed several of the most significant clusters appearing linked to common viral pathogens.

In regard to this clone: No antigen is known for it.

PCR was performed using 60 Vbeta and 13 Jbeta primers. Profiled with immunoSEQ multiplex PCR; TCRdb holds only in-frame clones, not every one. The table includes about 98,000 clones, about 80% detected once. The specimen sequenced was PBMCs. The chain combines TRBV5-1 with TRBJ1-1; D not certain. This sequence originates from a female donor in good health and CMV-seropositive. The CDR3 here is CASRLPGMDTEAFF. As DNA, the CDR3 is TGCGCCAGCAGACTCCCCGGGATGGACACTGAAGCTTTCTTT.